The 8 T cell receptor beta chains below come from one sample, sequenced in a study of T cells in Graves' hyperthyroidism and ophthalmopathy. There were TCR beta CDR3 regions amplified from RNA transcripts. Using the HTBI primer set, a first-round RT-PCR was run on the TCR CDR3. Each CDR3 protein gets one entry after TCRdb re-called the multiplex PCR reads with MiXCR. In the table there are 550,000 to 700,000 distinct CDR3 sequences, about 45% of which are singletons. Sequencing used peripheral blood or thyroid tissue (not recorded which). These receptors all come from an adult woman with Graves' disease, either hyperthyroidism or ophthalmopathy (not recorded which).

The rearrangement uses TRBV2 and TRBJ2-7; TRBD1 matches at 12 bases. The junction had 8 bases not matched to a gene; V was cut back by 6 bases and J by 2 bases. The CDR3 has 16 residues. The germline V gene encodes CDR1 SNHLY and CDR2 FYNNEI. The CDR3 is CASSLGDRGPTYEQYF. CDR3 in DNA: TGTGCCAGCAGCTTGGGGGACAGGGGGCCCACCTACGAGCAGTACTTC.

This chain uses TRBV6-5 with TRBJ1-1; D is unresolved. The length of the CDR3 is 13 residues. Germline-derived CDR1 and CDR2 are MNHEY and SVGAGI. V lost 8 bases and J 4 bases, leaving 14 bases between the germline ends. The CDR3 is CASGRGISTEAFF. Here the CDR3 DNA reads TGTGCCAGCGGCCGGGGTATCAGCACTGAAGCTTTCTTT.

This clonotype came up many times. The rearrangement uses TRBV15 and TRBJ2-5; 7 bases align to TRBD2. The trim removed 1 base at V and 3 bases at J, leaving 8 bases unmatched. The CDR3 runs to 16 residues. Germline V gives CDR1 LNHNV, CDR2 YYDKDF (reference sequence). CDR3: CATSRGEAGFEETQYF. DNA of the CDR3: TGTGCCACCAGCAGAGGAGAAGCGGGATTCGAAGAGACCCAGTACTTC. Complete variable domain (other parts from reference TRBV15 and TRBJ2-5): DAMVIQNPRYQVTQFGKPVTLSCSQTLNHNVMYWYQQKSSQAPKLLFHYYDKDFNNEADTPDNFQSRRPNTSFCFLDIRSPGLGDTAMYLCATSRGEAGFEETQYFGPGTRLLVL.

The chain recombines TRBV6-2 or TRBV6-3 with TRBJ1-5; D is unresolved. The CDR3 covers 14 residues. Trimming shortened V by 2 bases and J by 7 bases, and 12 bases separated the two germline ends. Per the germline V gene, CDR1 is MNHEY and CDR2 is SVGEGT. This chain's CDR3 is CASSYAPRRQPQHF. CDR3 DNA: TGTGCCAGCAGTTACGCCCCTCGCAGGCAGCCCCAGCATTTT.

This chain links TRBV2 with TRBJ2-7, with 7 bases fitting TRBD2. Germline CDR1 SNHLY, CDR2 FYNNEI. There are 14 residues in the CDR3. The V gene end was trimmed by 7 bases and the J gene end by 1 base; junction bases not matched to a gene: 7. CDR3 loop: CASTRDYQSYEQYF. In nucleotides, the CDR3 is TGTGCCAGCACCCGGGACTACCAATCCTACGAGCAGTACTTC.

In regard to this clonotype: As the CDR3 is not closed by the conserved phenylalanine or tryptophan, this likely results from a read error. No DNA is shown, since the ends of the CDR3 on it are uncertain; the CDR3 is the one TCRdb lists. The chain combines TRBV7-9 with TRBJ1-2; the table calls TRBD1, which could not be checked here. Germline CDR1 SEHNR, CDR2 FQNEAQ (reference sequence). The CDR3 adds up to 8 amino acids, both ends counted. The CDR3 spells CASSPGRT.

This clonotype appeared a few times. The junction does not match germline at one end; this may be a read error. The chain employs TRBV7-3 and TRBJ1-1; D is undetermined. The CDR3 has 13 amino acids. Germline V gene data show CDR1 as SGHTA and CDR2 as FQGTGA. The CDR3 spells CASSPSRKWTTNF. The CDR3 DNA reads TGTGCCAGCAGCCCATCCCGGAAATGGACTACCAATTTT.

The chain combines TRBV2 with TRBJ2-5, with D uncertain. The CDR3 extends over 14 amino acids. Per the germline V gene, CDR1 is SNHLY and CDR2 is FYNNEI. The germline V and J ends were trimmed by 5 bases and 9 bases, with 19 bases remaining between them. The CDR3 bases are TGTGCCAGCAGTTCCGATTATAGCAATCAGCCCCAGTACTTC. This translates into CASSSDYSNQPQYF.